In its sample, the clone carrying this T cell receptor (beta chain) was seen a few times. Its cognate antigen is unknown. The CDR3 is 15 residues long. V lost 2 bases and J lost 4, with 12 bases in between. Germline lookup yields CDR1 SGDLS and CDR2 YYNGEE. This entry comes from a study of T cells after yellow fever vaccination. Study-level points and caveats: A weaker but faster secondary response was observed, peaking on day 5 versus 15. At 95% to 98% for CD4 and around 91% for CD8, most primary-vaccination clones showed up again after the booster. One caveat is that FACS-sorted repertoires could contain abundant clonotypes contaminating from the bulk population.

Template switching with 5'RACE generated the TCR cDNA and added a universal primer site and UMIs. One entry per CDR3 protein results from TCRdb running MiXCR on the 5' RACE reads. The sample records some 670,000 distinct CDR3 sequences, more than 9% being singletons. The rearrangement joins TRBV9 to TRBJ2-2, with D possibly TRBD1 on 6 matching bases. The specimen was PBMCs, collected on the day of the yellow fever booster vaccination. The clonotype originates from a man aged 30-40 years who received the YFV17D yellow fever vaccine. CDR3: CASSVLQGATGELFF. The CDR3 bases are TGTGCCAGCAGCGTGCTACAGGGCGCCACCGGGGAGCTGTTTTTT.